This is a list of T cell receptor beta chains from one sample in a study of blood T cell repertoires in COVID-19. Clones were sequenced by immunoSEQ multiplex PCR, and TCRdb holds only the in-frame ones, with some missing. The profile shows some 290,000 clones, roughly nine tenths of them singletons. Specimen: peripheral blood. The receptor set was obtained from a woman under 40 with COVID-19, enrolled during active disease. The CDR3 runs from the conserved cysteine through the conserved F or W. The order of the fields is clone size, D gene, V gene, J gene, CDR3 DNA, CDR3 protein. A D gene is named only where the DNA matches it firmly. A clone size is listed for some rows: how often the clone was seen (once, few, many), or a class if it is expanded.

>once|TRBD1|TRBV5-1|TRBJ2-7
TGCGCCAGCAGCTTGAAGGGACAGGGGGCGGGCGAGCAGTACTTC
CASSLKGQGAGEQYF
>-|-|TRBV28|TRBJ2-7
TGTGCCAGCAGTTTACCGCGCCTATCCTACGAGCAGTACTTC
CASSLPRLSYEQYF
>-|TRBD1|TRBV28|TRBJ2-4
TGTGCCAGCAGCCCCCCGACAGGGCTTAAAAACATTCAGTACTTC
CASSPPTGLKNIQYF
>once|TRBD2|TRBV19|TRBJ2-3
TGTGCCACCTCAACCTTGGGACTAGCGGTCACAGATACGCAGTATTTT
CATSTLGLAVTDTQYF
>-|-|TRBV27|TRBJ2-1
TGTGCCAGCAGTCCCTCCAGGTATGAGCAGTTCTTC
CASSPSRYEQFF
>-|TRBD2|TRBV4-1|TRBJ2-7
TGCGCCAGCAGCCAAGTAGCGGGGGTGAACGAGCAGTACTTC
CASSQVAGVNEQYF
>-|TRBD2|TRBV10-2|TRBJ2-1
TGCGCCAGCAGTGAGCGAACTAGCGGTATCAATGAGCAGTTCTTC
CASSERTSGINEQFF
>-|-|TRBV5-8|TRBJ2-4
TGTGCCAGCAGCTTGTCTGGGAGGAACATTCAGTACTTC
CASSLSGRNIQYF
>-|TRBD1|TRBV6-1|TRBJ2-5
TGTGCCAGCAGTGATGGAAGACAGGGACGGCAAGAGACCCAGTACTTC
CASSDGRQGRQETQYF
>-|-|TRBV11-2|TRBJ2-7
TGTGCCAGCAGCTTAGGGGGGGTTCCCTACGAGCAGTACTTC
CASSLGGVPYEQYF
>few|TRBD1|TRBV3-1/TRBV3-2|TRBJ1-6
TGTGCCAGCAGTCCCGGGACAGGCAATTCACCCCTCCACTTT
CASSPGTGNSPLHF
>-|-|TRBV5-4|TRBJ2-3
TGTGCCAGCAGCCCGGGGGGCACCACAGATACGCAGTATTTT
CASSPGGTTDTQYF
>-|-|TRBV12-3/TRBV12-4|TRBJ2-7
TGTGCCAGCAGTATGAGGGTGTCCTACGAGCAGTACTTC
CASSMRVSYEQYF
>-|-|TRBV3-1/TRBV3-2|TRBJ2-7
TGTGCCAGCAGCCGGGCCCAATCCTACGAGCAGTACTTC
CASSRAQSYEQYF
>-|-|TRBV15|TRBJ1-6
TGTGCCACCAGCAGCTCAACCGCTAGCTCCTATAATTCACCCCTCCACTTT
CATSSSTASSYNSPLHF
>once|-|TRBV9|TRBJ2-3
TGTGCCAGCAGCGTAGATAGGGCGGGGTCAGATACGCAGTATTTT
CASSVDRAGSDTQYF
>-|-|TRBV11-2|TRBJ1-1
TGTGCCAGCAGCGCTCCGCAAAGGGGGACTGAAGCTTTCTTT
CASSAPQRGTEAFF
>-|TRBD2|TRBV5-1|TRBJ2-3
TGCGCCAGCAGCCCTCGTTGGAGCGGGGGTAGGACAGATACGCAGTATTTT
CASSPRWSGGRTDTQYF